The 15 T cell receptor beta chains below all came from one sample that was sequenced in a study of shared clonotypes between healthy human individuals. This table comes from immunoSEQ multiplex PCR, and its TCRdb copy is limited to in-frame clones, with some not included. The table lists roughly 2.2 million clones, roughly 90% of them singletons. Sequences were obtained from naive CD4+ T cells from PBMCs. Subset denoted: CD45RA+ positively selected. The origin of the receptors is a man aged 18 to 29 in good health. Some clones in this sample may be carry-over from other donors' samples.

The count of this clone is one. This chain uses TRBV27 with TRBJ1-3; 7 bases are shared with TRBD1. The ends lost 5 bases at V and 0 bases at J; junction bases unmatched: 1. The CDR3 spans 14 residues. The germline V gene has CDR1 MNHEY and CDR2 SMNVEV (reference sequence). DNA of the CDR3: TGTGCCAGCAGTCCAGGGGGCTCTGGAAACACCATATATTTT. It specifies CASSPGGSGNTIYF.

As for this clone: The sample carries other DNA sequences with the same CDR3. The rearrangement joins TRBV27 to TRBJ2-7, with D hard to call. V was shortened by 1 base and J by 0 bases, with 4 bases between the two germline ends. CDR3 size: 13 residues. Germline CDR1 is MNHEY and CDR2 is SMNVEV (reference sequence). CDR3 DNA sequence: TGTGCCAGCAGTTTATACAGCTCCTACGAGCAGTACTTC. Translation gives CASSLYSSYEQYF.

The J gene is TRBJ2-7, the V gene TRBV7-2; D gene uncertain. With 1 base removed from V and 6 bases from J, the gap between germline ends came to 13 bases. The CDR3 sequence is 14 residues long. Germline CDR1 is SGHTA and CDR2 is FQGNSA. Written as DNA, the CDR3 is TGTGCCAGCAGCTTAGGGCCCTTAGAAGGCGAGCAGTACTTC. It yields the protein CASSLGPLEGEQYF.

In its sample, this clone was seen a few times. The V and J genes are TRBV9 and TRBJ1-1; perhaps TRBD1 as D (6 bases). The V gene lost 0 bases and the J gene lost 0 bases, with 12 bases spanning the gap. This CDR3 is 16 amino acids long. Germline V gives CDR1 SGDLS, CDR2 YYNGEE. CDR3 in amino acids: CASSVGLRDMNTEAFF. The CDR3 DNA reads TGTGCCAGCAGCGTAGGTCTGAGGGACATGAACACTGAAGCTTTCTTT.

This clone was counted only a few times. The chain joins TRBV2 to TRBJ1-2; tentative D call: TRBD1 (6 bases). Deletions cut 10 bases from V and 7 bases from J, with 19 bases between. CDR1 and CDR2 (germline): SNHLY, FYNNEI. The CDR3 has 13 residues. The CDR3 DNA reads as TGTGCCACCCGGGACACCTCAGGAGGTGGCTACACCTTC. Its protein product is CATRDTSGGGYTF.

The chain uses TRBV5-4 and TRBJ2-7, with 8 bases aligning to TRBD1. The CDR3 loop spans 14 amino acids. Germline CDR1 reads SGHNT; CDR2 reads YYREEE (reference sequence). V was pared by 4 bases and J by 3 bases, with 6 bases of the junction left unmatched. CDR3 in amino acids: CASSKTGVSYEQYF. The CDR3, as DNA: TGTGCCAGCAGCAAGACAGGGGTCAGCTACGAGCAGTACTTC.

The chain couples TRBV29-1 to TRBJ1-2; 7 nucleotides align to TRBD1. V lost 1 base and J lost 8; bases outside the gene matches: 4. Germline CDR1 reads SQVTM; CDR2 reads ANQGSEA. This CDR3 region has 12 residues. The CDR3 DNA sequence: TGCAGCGTTGAAGGGACAGGCGGCGGCTACACCTTC. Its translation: CSVEGTGGGYTF.

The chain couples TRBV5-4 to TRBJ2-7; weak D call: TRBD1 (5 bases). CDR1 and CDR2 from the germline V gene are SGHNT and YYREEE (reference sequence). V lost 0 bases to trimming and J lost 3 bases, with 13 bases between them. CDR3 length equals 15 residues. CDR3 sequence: CASSLGGQGHYEQYF. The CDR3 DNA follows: TGTGCCAGCAGCTTGGGGGGTCAGGGCCACTACGAGCAGTACTTC.

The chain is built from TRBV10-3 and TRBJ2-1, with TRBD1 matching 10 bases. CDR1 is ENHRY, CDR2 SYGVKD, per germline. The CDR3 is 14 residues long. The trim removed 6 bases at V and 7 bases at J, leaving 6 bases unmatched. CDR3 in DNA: TGTGCCATCAGGTCCGGGACAGGGGTGAATGAGCAGTTCTTC. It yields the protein CAIRSGTGVNEQFF.

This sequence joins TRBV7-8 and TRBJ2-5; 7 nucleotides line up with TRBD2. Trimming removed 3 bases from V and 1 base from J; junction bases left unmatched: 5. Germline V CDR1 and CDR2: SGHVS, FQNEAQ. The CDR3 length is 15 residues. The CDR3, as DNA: TGTGCCAGCAGCTTCAAAAGGACTAGCCAAGAGACCCAGTACTTC. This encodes CASSFKRTSQETQYF.

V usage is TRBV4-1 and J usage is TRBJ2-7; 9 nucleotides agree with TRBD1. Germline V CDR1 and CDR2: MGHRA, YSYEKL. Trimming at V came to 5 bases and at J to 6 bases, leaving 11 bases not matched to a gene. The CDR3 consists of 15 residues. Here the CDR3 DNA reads TGCGCCAGCAGCTTCACCGGGGACAGGGCTTCCGAGCAGTACTTC. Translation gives CASSFTGDRASEQYF.

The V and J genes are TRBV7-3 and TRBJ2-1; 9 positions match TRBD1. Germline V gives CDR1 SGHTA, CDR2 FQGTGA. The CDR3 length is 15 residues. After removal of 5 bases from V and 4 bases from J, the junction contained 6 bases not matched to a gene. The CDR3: CASSTGTGKYNEQFF. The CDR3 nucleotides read TGTGCCAGCAGCACCGGGACAGGGAAATACAATGAGCAGTTCTTC.

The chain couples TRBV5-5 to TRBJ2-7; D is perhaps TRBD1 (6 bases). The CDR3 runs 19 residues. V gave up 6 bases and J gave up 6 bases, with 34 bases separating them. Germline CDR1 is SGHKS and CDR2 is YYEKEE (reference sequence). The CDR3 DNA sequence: TGTGCCAGCAACACCACAGGGTGTATGGGATTCTTCGGTTCCCGCGAGCAGTACTTC. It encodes CASNTTGCMGFFGSREQYF.

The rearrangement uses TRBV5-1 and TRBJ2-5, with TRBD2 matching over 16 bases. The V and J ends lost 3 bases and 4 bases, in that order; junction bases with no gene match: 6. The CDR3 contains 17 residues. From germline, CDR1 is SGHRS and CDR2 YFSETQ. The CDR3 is CASSSGTSGRAVETQYF. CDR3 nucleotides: TGCGCCAGCAGCTCCGGGACTAGCGGGAGGGCCGTAGAGACCCAGTACTTC.

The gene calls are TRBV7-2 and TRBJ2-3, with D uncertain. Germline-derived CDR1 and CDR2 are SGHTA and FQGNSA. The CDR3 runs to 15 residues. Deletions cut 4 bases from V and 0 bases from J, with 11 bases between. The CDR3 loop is CASSSLGESTDTQYF. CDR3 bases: TGTGCCAGCAGCTCATTAGGCGAGAGCACAGATACGCAGTATTTT.